These T cell receptor beta chains were read from a single sample in a study of T cell repertoires in cytomegalovirus infection. These receptors' targets are unknown. TCRdb re-analysed the reads in MiXCR, keeping a single row per CDR3 protein. The sample carries 300,000 to 400,000 distinct CDR3 sequences, about 29% recorded once. The material was cultured PBMCs, obtained from culture after CMV antigen stimulation. These receptors were taken from a human donor in good health (CMV status not recorded). Some clones in this sample may be carry-over from other donors' samples. Each CDR3 is given with its conserved first and last residue. The order of the fields is clone size, V gene, J gene, D gene, CDR3 protein, CDR3 DNA. D genes are given only for firm matches. Clone size is not always given. Where it is, it says once, few, many or a class for expanded clones.

size: few
V: TRBV7-9
J: TRBJ1-2
D: -
CDR3: CASSLRGPGAHGYTF
DNA: TGTGCCAGCAGCTTACGAGGCCCAGGGGCTCATGGCTACACCTTC

size: -
V: TRBV19
J: TRBJ2-1
D: TRBD2
CDR3: CASKMASGGYNEQFF
DNA: TGTGCCAGTAAGATGGCTAGCGGTGGCTACAATGAGCAGTTCTTC

size: few
V: TRBV6-6
J: TRBJ1-1
D: -
CDR3: CASSYGQPGTGSAEAFF
DNA: TGTGCCAGCAGTTACGGACAGCCGGGAACAGGGTCCGCTGAAGCTTTCTTT

size: few
V: TRBV20-1
J: TRBJ2-3
D: TRBD2
CDR3: CSASPYAGQGRLAGDPGTDTQYF
DNA: TGCAGTGCTAGCCCATACGCGGGACAGGGTAGACTAGCGGGGGATCCCGGGACAGATACGCAGTATTTT

size: few
V: TRBV4-1
J: TRBJ2-4
D: -
CDR3: CASSHPRGDNKNIQYF
DNA: TGCGCCAGCAGCCACCCCCGTGGGGACAACAAAAACATTCAGTACTTC

size: -
V: TRBV7-2
J: TRBJ1-5
D: TRBD1
CDR3: CASSRDSPPPQHF
DNA: TGTGCCAGCAGCCGGGACAGTCCTCCGCCCCAGCATTTT

size: few
V: TRBV12-3/TRBV12-4
J: TRBJ1-1
D: -
CDR3: CASSFLDPGTEAFF
DNA: TGTGCCAGCAGTTTCTTAGACCCGGGCACTGAAGCTTTCTTT

size: -
V: TRBV12-3/TRBV12-4
J: TRBJ1-2
D: TRBD1
CDR3: CASRPSGGSTYGYTF
DNA: TGTGCCAGCAGGCCCTCAGGGGGCTCTACATATGGCTACACCTTC

size: -
V: TRBV7-8
J: TRBJ1-4
D: -
CDR3: CASSILGIAGRRTNEKLFF
DNA: TGTGCCAGCAGCATACTAGGGATCGCCGGACGGAGGACTAATGAAAAACTGTTTTTT

size: many
V: TRBV7-8
J: TRBJ2-7
D: TRBD2
CDR3: CASSAGLAGVAYEQYF
DNA: TGTGCCAGCAGCGCCGGACTAGCGGGAGTAGCGTACGAGCAGTACTTC

size: many
V: TRBV5-6
J: TRBJ2-2
D: TRBD1
CDR3: CASSHFGTGLTGELFF
DNA: TGTGCCAGCAGCCACTTCGGGACAGGACTCACCGGGGAGCTGTTTTTT

size: once
V: TRBV9
J: TRBJ2-7
D: -
CDR3: CASPLGGGDYEQYF
DNA: TGTGCCAGCCCCCTAGGGGGGGGGGACTACGAGCAGTACTTC

size: -
V: TRBV5-4
J: TRBJ2-3
D: -
CDR3: CASSLEGGFTDTQYF
DNA: TGTGCCAGCAGCTTGGAGGGGGGCTTCACAGATACGCAGTATTTT

size: -
V: TRBV19
J: TRBJ2-7
D: TRBD2
CDR3: CASSIGGADEQYF
DNA: TGTGCCAGTAGTATCGGGGGGGCTGATGAGCAGTACTTC

size: -
V: TRBV18
J: TRBJ2-7
D: -
CDR3: CASSPSGRDHEQYF
DNA: TGTGCCAGCTCACCCTCGGGCAGGGACCACGAGCAGTACTTC

size: -
V: TRBV7-2
J: TRBJ2-5
D: -
CDR3: CASSLGLYQETQYF
DNA: TGTGCCAGCAGCTTAGGACTTTACCAAGAGACCCAGTACTTC

size: few
V: TRBV18
J: TRBJ1-4
D: -
CDR3: CASSPWDGNEKLFF
DNA: TGTGCCAGCTCACCATGGGACGGGAATGAAAAACTGTTTTTT

size: -
V: TRBV5-1
J: TRBJ1-3
D: -
CDR3: CASSAGTSLVGNTIYF
DNA: TGCGCCAGCAGCGCGGGGACATCGCTAGTTGGAAACACCATATATTTT

size: -
V: TRBV7-2
J: TRBJ2-7
D: -
CDR3: CASSLRGGGPYEQYF
DNA: TGTGCCAGCAGCTTAAGGGGCGGAGGTCCTTACGAGCAGTACTTC

size: -
V: TRBV20-1
J: TRBJ1-4
D: TRBD1
CDR3: CSAKTGGGEKLFF
DNA: TGCAGTGCTAAGACAGGGGGCGGTGAAAAACTGTTTTTT

size: -
V: TRBV10-2
J: TRBJ1-4
D: TRBD1
CDR3: CATPGQGYEKLFF
DNA: TGCGCCACCCCGGGACAGGGGTACGAAAAACTGTTTTTT

size: many
V: TRBV7-2
J: TRBJ2-3
D: -
CDR3: CASSPWTGTDTQYF
DNA: TGTGCCAGCAGCCCCTGGACCGGCACAGATACGCAGTATTTT

size: -
V: TRBV4-2
J: TRBJ2-7
D: TRBD2
CDR3: CASSQGLGLAGSYEQYF
DNA: TGTGCCAGCAGCCAAGGCCTCGGGCTAGCGGGTTCCTACGAGCAGTACTTC

size: few
V: TRBV20-1
J: TRBJ2-2
D: TRBD2
CDR3: CSARDPSGGSAGELFF
DNA: TGCAGTGCTAGAGACCCTAGCGGGGGGTCAGCGGGGGAGCTGTTTTTT

size: many
V: TRBV7-9
J: TRBJ2-7
D: TRBD1
CDR3: CASSPFVGQRFYEQYF
DNA: TGTGCCAGCAGCCCGTTCGTGGGACAGAGATTCTACGAGCAGTACTTC

size: -
V: TRBV28
J: TRBJ2-7
D: -
CDR3: CASRSREQGREQYF
DNA: TGTGCCAGCAGATCCCGGGAACAGGGAAGGGAGCAGTACTTC

size: few
V: TRBV7-3
J: TRBJ2-1
D: -
CDR3: CASSLTANNEQFF
DNA: TGTGCCAGCAGCTTAACCGCAAACAATGAGCAGTTCTTC

size: -
V: TRBV28
J: TRBJ1-5
D: TRBD1
CDR3: CASSSNSGGLQPQHF
DNA: TGTGCCAGCAGTTCAAACTCAGGGGGCCTTCAGCCCCAGCATTTT

size: -
V: TRBV24-1
J: TRBJ2-2
D: -
CDR3: CATSDPGKYTGELFF
DNA: TGTGCCACCAGTGACCCGGGAAAATACACCGGGGAGCTGTTTTTT

size: -
V: TRBV7-3
J: TRBJ2-3
D: TRBD2
CDR3: CASSLVQGGTTDTQYF
DNA: TGTGCCAGCAGCTTAGTCCAGGGAGGGACCACAGATACGCAGTATTTT

size: many
V: TRBV27
J: TRBJ2-1
D: TRBD2
CDR3: CASSPPPWTSGRASNEQFF
DNA: TGTGCCAGCAGTCCTCCACCCTGGACTAGCGGGAGGGCATCCAATGAGCAGTTCTTC

size: -
V: TRBV18
J: TRBJ2-1
D: TRBD1
CDR3: CASSPQQGQGTSLGQFF
DNA: TGTGCCAGCTCACCGCAACAAGGACAGGGGACTTCCTTGGGTCAGTTCTTC

size: -
V: TRBV4-2
J: TRBJ1-1
D: TRBD1
CDR3: CASSQPGQAVEAFF
DNA: TGTGCCAGCAGCCAACCGGGACAGGCGGTTGAAGCTTTCTTT

size: once
V: TRBV20-1
J: TRBJ1-1
D: -
CDR3: CSARDPRGTEAFF
DNA: TGCAGTGCTAGAGACCCCCGGGGCACTGAAGCTTTCTTT

size: -
V: TRBV12-3/TRBV12-4
J: TRBJ2-3
D: -
CDR3: CASRTTDWADTQYF
DNA: TGTGCCAGCAGGACCACAGACTGGGCAGATACGCAGTATTTT

size: -
V: TRBV27
J: TRBJ2-7
D: -
CDR3: CASSPRGDHYEQYF
DNA: TGTGCCAGCAGTCCGCGAGGGGACCACTACGAGCAGTACTTC

size: -
V: TRBV12-3/TRBV12-4
J: TRBJ2-7
D: -
CDR3: CASSPLKEGLVEEQYF
DNA: TGTGCCAGCAGCCCCCTTAAAGAGGGTTTAGTCGAGGAGCAGTACTTC

size: few
V: TRBV20-1
J: TRBJ2-7
D: -
CDR3: CSARVEAAGYEQYF
DNA: TGCAGTGCTAGAGTGGAGGCGGCGGGGTACGAGCAGTACTTC

size: -
V: TRBV2
J: TRBJ2-1
D: -
CDR3: CASSGGGQANEQFF
DNA: TGTGCCAGCAGTGGGGGGGGGCAGGCCAATGAGCAGTTCTTC

size: many
V: TRBV5-1
J: TRBJ2-1
D: TRBD2
CDR3: CASSWMTSGAYNEQFF
DNA: TGCGCCAGCAGCTGGATGACTAGCGGGGCCTACAATGAGCAGTTCTTC

size: -
V: TRBV5-5
J: TRBJ2-7
D: -
CDR3: CASSPRDMSYEQYF
DNA: TGTGCCAGCAGCCCCAGGGACATGTCCTACGAGCAGTACTTC

size: -
V: TRBV3-1
J: TRBJ2-5
D: TRBD1
CDR3: CASSQGDRGHQETQYF
DNA: TGTGCCAGCAGCCAAGGGGACAGGGGGCATCAAGAGACCCAGTACTTC